A single sample gave rise to the 4 T cell receptor beta chains below, sequenced in a study of cytomegalovirus exposure and HLA in healthy donors (dated by TCRdb to 2017 to 2019). The library was made by the immunoSEQ multiplex PCR assay. For the multiplex PCR, a mixture combining 60 forward primers for TCR Vbeta segments and 13 reverse primers for TCR Jbeta segments was used. TCRdb obtained this table from immuneACCESS and retained in-frame rearrangements with V and J assigned. These tables miss some clones; where compared with another copy, unresolved V genes account for less than half of the shortfall, and the remainder is unexplained. Recorded for this sample are approximately 170,000 clones; roughly 80% of them occurred a single time. Of the sample, 4% to 5.5% is held by the ten largest clones. Sequences were obtained from PBMCs. All receptors come from a male donor in good health and CMV-seronegative.

The rearrangement uses TRBV7-6 and TRBJ1-1, with unresolved D. Trimming left V 3 bases short and J 0 bases short, with 11 bases between. CDR3 length equals 15 residues. Germline V gives CDR1 SGHVS, CDR2 FNYEAQ. The CDR3 DNA follows: TGTGCCAGCAGCTTGATGGGCAGACTGAACACTGAAGCTTTCTTT. This sequence encodes CASSLMGRLNTEAFF.

Regarding this clone: At one end, the junction sequence differs from germline, possibly due to a read error. J is TRBJ1-1 and V is TRBV5-1; TRBD1 matches 8 bases. Per the germline V gene, CDR1 is SGHRS and CDR2 is YFSETQ. The CDR3 covers 16 residues. DNA for the CDR3: TGCGCCAGCAGCTCGGGACAGGTGATTGGGAACAGTGAAGCTTTCTTT. Its protein product is CASSSGQVIGNSEAFF.

This clone appeared a few times. V and J are TRBV2 and TRBJ2-3; weak D call: TRBD1 (5 bases). There are 15 residues in the CDR3. The V gene lost 2 bases and the J gene lost 0 bases, with 9 bases spanning the gap. Germline CDR1 is SNHLY and CDR2 is FYNNEI. The CDR3 DNA reads TGTGCCAGCAGTGAACAGGGCGCTAGCACAGATACGCAGTATTTT. Translated, it gives CASSEQGASTDTQYF.

Notes on this clone: This sample also contains other DNA sequences that code for the same CDR3. V and J are TRBV9 and TRBJ2-7, with D perhaps matching TRBD1 (6 bases). This CDR3 region has 13 residues. Looked up from germline, CDR1 is SGDLS and CDR2 is YYNGEE. Trimming removed 1 base from V and 7 bases from J, with 12 bases in between. Here the CDR3 DNA reads TGTGCCAGCAGCGTACTGGGGGCCGGTGAGCAGTACTTC. Translating gives CASSVLGAGEQYF.